The 5 T cell receptor beta chains given below trace back to one sample, sequenced in a study of T cell responses to AZD1222 COVID-19 vaccine. Method: immunoSEQ multiplex PCR; TCRdb's copy keeps in-frame clones and lacks some. The sample table sets out over 140,000 clones. Sequencing used peripheral blood. The source is an adult in good health.

This chain joins TRBV6-5 and TRBJ2-2; maybe TRBD2 (6 bases). CDR3 size: 15 residues. Trimming stripped 6 bases from V and 4 bases from J, with 15 bases between. Germline assignment: CDR1 MNHEY and CDR2 SVGAGI. CDR3 sequence (DNA): TGTGCCAGCAGGACGGGACGGCGGGGCACCGGGGAGCTGTTTTTT. This translates into CASRTGRRGTGELFF.

This chain links TRBV2 with TRBJ2-4; D assignment may be TRBD1 or TRBD2 (5 bases each). From germline, CDR1 is SNHLY and CDR2 FYNNEI. The CDR3 is 14 amino acids. Between the trimmed V and J ends, which lost 5 bases and 6 bases, there was a span of 14 bases. CDR3 amino acids: CASSMGPVGNIQYF. Here the CDR3 DNA reads TGTGCCAGCAGTATGGGACCAGTCGGAAACATTCAGTACTTC. Full variable domain (missing parts from reference TRBV2 and TRBJ2-4): EPEVTQTPSHQVTQMGQEVILRCVPISNHLYFYWYRQILGQKVEFLVSFYNNEISEKSEIFDDQFSVERPDGSNFTLKIRSTKLEDSAMYFCASSMGPVGNIQYFGAGTRLSVL.

The V call is TRBV15, the J call TRBJ1-3, with a possible D match to TRBD1 (5 bases). The CDR3 spans 16 residues. Trimming pared 0 bases from V and 0 bases from J, leaving 9 bases between. The germline gives CDR1 LNHNV, CDR2 YYDKDF (reference sequence). The chain's CDR3 is CATSRDAGHSGNTIYF. CDR3 DNA: TGTGCCACCAGCAGAGATGCGGGGCACTCTGGAAACACCATATATTTT. Looking up the rest from reference TRBV15 and TRBJ1-3 gives the full variable domain: DAMVIQNPRYQVTQFGKPVTLSCSQTLNHNVMYWYQQKSSQAPKLLFHYYDKDFNNEADTPDNFQSRRPNTSFCFLDIRSPGLGDTAMYLCATSRDAGHSGNTIYFGEGSWLTVV.

The genes are TRBV19 and TRBJ2-7; 8 bases match TRBD1. This CDR3 has 14 residues. Germline CDR1 and CDR2: LNHDA and SQIVND (reference sequence). J lost 6 bases, V lost 5 bases, and 9 bases had no gene match. The CDR3 loop reads CASSHTAGGTEQYF. The CDR3 DNA is TGTGCCAGTAGTCATACGGCAGGGGGCACCGAGCAGTACTTC.

This chain connects TRBV30 to TRBJ2-5, with TRBD2 matching 8 bases. The CDR3 loop spans 14 amino acids. With 2 bases clipped from V and 5 bases from J, the junction kept 7 bases outside the gene matches. The germline V gene encodes CDR1 GTSNPN and CDR2 SVGIG (reference sequence). The CDR3 DNA reads TGTGCCTGGAGTACGGGGGGGGCGGGCGAGACCCAGTACTTC. It encodes CAWSTGGAGETQYF. Full variable domain (rest looked up from reference TRBV30 and TRBJ2-5): SQTIHQWPATLVQPVGSPLSLECTVEGTSNPNLYWYRQAAGRGLQLLFYSVGIGQISSEVPQNLSASRPQDRQFILSSKKLLLSDSGFYLCAWSTGGAGETQYFGPGTRLLVL.